Sequencing of this T cell receptor (beta chain) was carried out in a study of read filtering for tumor transcriptome and immune sequencing. For the study at large: Mean patient age was about 66 years, range about 47 to 90; 16 to 20 male, more than 11 female. RNA-seq yielded only roughly 75 to 1273 TCR reads, IR-seq about 4.05 to 11 million. Study findings and constraints: Dropping single-read clonotypes raised IR-seq and RNA-seq shared-clonotype correlation. Sorted CD138-negative bone marrow cells were not purified T cells.

About this clonotype itself: The antigen remains undetermined.

The library was built from about 0.4 ug RNA with molecular barcoded adaptors for alpha/delta and beta/gamma chains. From the reads, TCRdb called clonotypes with MiXCR, one entry per CDR3 protein. The data contain 39,000 or so distinct CDR3 sequences, about 13% of them singletons. The material sequenced was a population of CD138-negative cells sorted from bone marrow. The sequence came from a donor aged 40 or over with multiple myeloma.

The CDR3 here is CASSRGSGFNQPQHF. DNA of the CDR3: TGTGCCAGCAGCCGCGGGTCAGGGTTCAATCAGCCCCAGCATTTT. The V gene is TRBV6-2 or TRBV6-3, the J gene TRBJ1-5, with D possibly being TRBD1 (5 bases). The V end was cut by 6 bases, the J end by 3 bases, with 15 bases between. This CDR3 is built from 15 residues. Looked up from germline, CDR1 is MNHEY and CDR2 is SVGEGT.